The rows below give T cell receptor beta chains drawn from one sample of a study of early T cells in non-severe SARS-CoV-2 infection. TCRdb re-derived calls from the 5' RACE reads in MiXCR, one entry per CDR3 protein. Of 97,000 or so distinct CDR3 sequences listed, approximately 14% were seen once; the top ten hold approximately 6%. Sequencing used whole blood. The receptors stem from an adult who was a healthcare worker with PCR-confirmed SARS-CoV-2 infection or an uninfected control (not recorded which). CDR3s include the opening cysteine and the closing phenylalanine or tryptophan. D genes are given only for firm matches. Expanded clones get a size class; other rows say once, few or many, or leave the size out.

NA	TRBV6-2/TRBV6-3	TRBJ2-1	many	TGTGCCAGCAGGGGTATAGTAGCTGGCTCCTACAATGAGCAGTTCTTC	CASRGIVAGSYNEQFF
NA	TRBV28	TRBJ1-5	many	TGTGCCAGCAGTTTTTCTGGGAAGGGCAATCAGCCCCAGCATTTT	CASSFSGKGNQPQHF
TRBD2	TRBV11-2	TRBJ2-3	NA	TGTGCCAGCAGCTTAACCAGCGGGAGCGCAGATACGCAGTATTTT	CASSLTSGSADTQYF
NA	TRBV7-9	TRBJ2-7	few	TGTGCCAGCGGGGACGGGATCTACGAGCAGTACTTC	CASGDGIYEQYF
NA	TRBV20-1	TRBJ2-5	few	TGCAGTGCTAGGAAGGGGCAAGAGACCCAGTACTTC	CSARKGQETQYF
NA	TRBV6-5	TRBJ2-1	NA	TGTGCCAGCAGTTACTCGGTAGTTCCCTACAATGAGCAGTTCTTC	CASSYSVVPYNEQFF
TRBD2	TRBV11-2	TRBJ2-1	few	TGTGCCAGCAGCTTATCGGGACTAGGACAGTTCTTC	CASSLSGLGQFF
NA	TRBV14	TRBJ2-6	many	TGTGCCAGCAGCCAAGCTATGGGGCAGGGTCCCCGCTCTGGGGCCAACGTCCTGACTTTC	CASSQAMGQGPRSGANVLTF
NA	TRBV28	TRBJ1-5	NA	TGTGCCAGCAGTTTGGGCGGGGGGGCTCAGCCCCAGCATTTT	CASSLGGGAQPQHF
NA	TRBV12-3/TRBV12-4	TRBJ2-1	few	TGTGCCAGCAGCAAACCACGCTGGGTCGCCGGCCCCAATGAGCAGTTCTTC	CASSKPRWVAGPNEQFF
NA	TRBV20-1	TRBJ2-5	many	TGCAGTGCTACTAGTCGGCGGGGTGTGACCCAGTACTTC	CSATSRRGVTQYF
NA	TRBV28	TRBJ2-2	NA	TGTGCCAGCTTCGATGTGTATGGGGGCGGGGAGCTGTTTTTT	CASFDVYGGGELFF
NA	TRBV6-1	TRBJ1-6	NA	TGTGCCAGCAGTGACAATGGGTCACCCCTCCACTTT	CASSDNGSPLHF
NA	TRBV3-1	TRBJ2-1	many	TGTGCCAGCAGCCAAATCTCCGGTGACAATGAGCAGTTCTTC	CASSQISGDNEQFF
TRBD2	TRBV7-2	TRBJ2-1	NA	TGTGCCAGCAGCCCCCCTCCGGGAGGGAATGAGCAGTTCTTC	CASSPPPGGNEQFF
NA	TRBV7-7	TRBJ1-2	few	TGTGCCAGCAGCTCCCGGGGAGATGATGGCTACACCTTC	CASSSRGDDGYTF
TRBD1	TRBV19	TRBJ2-3	many	TGTGCCAGTAGTGTCAGACAGGGATCAGATACGCAGTATTTT	CASSVRQGSDTQYF
NA	TRBV7-9	TRBJ2-3	NA	TGTGCCAGCAGCTTAGCGAGTCCCCTAACAGATACGCAGTATTTT	CASSLASPLTDTQYF
NA	TRBV6-6	TRBJ2-2	few	TGTGCCAGCCGGGACGCCGGGATCGGGGAGCTGTTTTTT	CASRDAGIGELFF
NA	TRBV10-3	TRBJ1-2	few	TGTGCCATCAGTGGGGGACTGAACAACTATGGCTACACCTTC	CAISGGLNNYGYTF
TRBD1	TRBV4-2	TRBJ1-1	NA	TGTGCCAGCAGCCAAGAAGACAGGGACGCGGCTGAAGCTTTCTTT	CASSQEDRDAAEAFF
NA	TRBV30	TRBJ2-6	many	TGTGCCTGGGAATCGGGGGCCAACGTCCTGACTTTC	CAWESGANVLTF
TRBD1	TRBV4-3	TRBJ2-4	NA	TGCGCCAGCAGCCAAGACAGGGGGCGAGACATTCAGTACTTC	CASSQDRGRDIQYF
TRBD1	TRBV20-1	TRBJ1-2	NA	TGCAGTGCTAGCGGGACAGGGCCAGATGGCTACACCTTC	CSASGTGPDGYTF
NA	TRBV14	TRBJ1-4	few	TGTGCCAGCAGCCGGGGGGCCGGAGCTGATGAAAAACTGTTTTTT	CASSRGAGADEKLFF
NA	TRBV20-1	TRBJ2-5	NA	TGCAGTGCCCTCCTTCCCTACCCCCAAGAGACCCAGTACTTC	CSALLPYPQETQYF
TRBD2	TRBV10-1	TRBJ2-3	many	TGCGCCAGCAGCCTTACACTAGCGGGAGATACGCAGTATTTT	CASSLTLAGDTQYF
TRBD2	TRBV29-1	TRBJ2-7	NA	TGCAGCGTTGTGAGCGGGAGTAACGAGCAGTACTTC	CSVVSGSNEQYF
TRBD1	TRBV7-9	TRBJ2-7	few	TGTGCCAGCAGCTTGAATCTTGCGGCAGGGGGTTTGCAGTACTTC	CASSLNLAAGGLQYF
NA	TRBV3-1	TRBJ2-7	few	TGTGCCAGCAGCCAAGAAGAGTACGAGCAGTACTTC	CASSQEEYEQYF
TRBD1	TRBV7-6	TRBJ1-4	few	TGTGCCAGCAGCGCGACAGGGTCAACTAATGAAAAACTGTTTTTT	CASSATGSTNEKLFF
NA	TRBV28	TRBJ2-5	many	TGTGCCAGCAACGGGGAGCTCTACGAGACCCAGTACTTC	CASNGELYETQYF
TRBD2	TRBV20-1	TRBJ2-5	many	TGCAGTGCTAGAGACTGGAGGGCGGGAGGACTAGCGGGAGAAGAGACCCAGTACTTC	CSARDWRAGGLAGEETQYF
TRBD1	TRBV5-6	TRBJ1-4	many	TGTGCCAGCAGCTCTACGACAGGGGGCGGTGAAAAACTGTTTTTT	CASSSTTGGGEKLFF
NA	TRBV7-8	TRBJ2-3	few	TGTGCCAGCAGCTTAGCCCTGGGCCGCACAGATACGCAGTATTTT	CASSLALGRTDTQYF
NA	TRBV7-9	TRBJ2-1	many	TGTGCCAGCAGCAGCGGGTCGTACAATGAGCAGTTCTTC	CASSSGSYNEQFF
TRBD2	TRBV25-1	TRBJ2-7	NA	TGTGCCAGCTTCATAGCGGGAGCCTACGAGCAGTACTTC	CASFIAGAYEQYF
NA	TRBV7-9	TRBJ2-1	NA	TGTGCCAGCAGCTCCGACGCCTACAATGAGCAGTTCTTC	CASSSDAYNEQFF
TRBD2	TRBV5-1	TRBJ2-7	many	TGCGCCAGCAGCTTGTCAGCGGGAGGGCAAGAGCAGTACTTC	CASSLSAGGQEQYF
NA	TRBV20-1	TRBJ2-3	NA	TGCAGGGTGAAACCGCAGGTTCCCGATACGCAGTATTTT	CRVKPQVPDTQYF
TRBD1	TRBV2	TRBJ2-1	NA	TGTGCCAGCAGTGAAGAGGGACAGGGAGAGTTCTTC	CASSEEGQGEFF
NA	TRBV4-1	TRBJ1-3	many	TGCGCCAGCAGCCAAGATCCGGTGAGCTCTGGAAACACCATATATTTT	CASSQDPVSSGNTIYF
NA	TRBV18	TRBJ1-1	NA	TGTGCCAGCTCACCCCAAGTGGATGAAGCTTTCTTT	CASSPQVDEAFF
TRBD2	TRBV9	TRBJ2-7	many	TGTGCCAGCAGCGTAGGAGCTAGCGGGACGGCCGAGCAGTACTTC	CASSVGASGTAEQYF
TRBD1	TRBV12-3/TRBV12-4	TRBJ2-5	many	TGTGCCAGCAGTTTAACAGGGGGCGAGGAGACCCAGTACTTC	CASSLTGGEETQYF
NA	TRBV25-1	TRBJ2-7	NA	TGTGCCAGCAGTGAATGGGTATCCTACGAGCAGTACTTC	CASSEWVSYEQYF
TRBD1	TRBV7-9	TRBJ2-5	few	TGTGCCAGCAGCTCTGACGGCGGGACAGGGGTTTCAGAGACCCAGTACTTC	CASSSDGGTGVSETQYF
NA	TRBV24-1	TRBJ2-7	NA	TGTGCCACCAGTGATTCTGCGGGATACGAGCAGTACTTC	CATSDSAGYEQYF
NA	TRBV21-1	TRBJ2-3	NA	TGTGCCAGCAGCAATTCCCCGCGGGAGGGCCCTTCAGATACGCAGTATTTT	CASSNSPREGPSDTQYF
NA	TRBV9	TRBJ2-7	few	TGTGCCAGCAGCGTAAATCAGGGAGACGAGCAGTACTTC	CASSVNQGDEQYF
TRBD2	TRBV5-1	TRBJ2-2	few	TGCGCCAGCAGCTCGCCGGGACTAGCTCGGGAGCTGTTTTTT	CASSSPGLARELFF
TRBD1	TRBV20-1	TRBJ1-5	NA	TGCAGTGCGCATCCCAGGGGGTACCAGCCCCAGCATTTT	CSAHPRGYQPQHF
NA	TRBV29-1	TRBJ2-3	few	TGCAGCGTTGTTCCCCCCCCAAAGGCGCAGTATTTT	CSVVPPPKAQYF
NA	TRBV27	TRBJ2-7	many	TGTGCCAGCAGTTTATCACCGAGACTAATAATCTACGAGCAGTACTTC	CASSLSPRLIIYEQYF
NA	TRBV28	TRBJ2-7	NA	TGTGCCAGCAGTTTGTCACTTAGCTCCTACGAGCAGTACTTC	CASSLSLSSYEQYF
NA	TRBV5-5	TRBJ1-2	few	TGTGCCAGCAGCGGAACGCAGGTAGTGGATGGCTACACCTTC	CASSGTQVVDGYTF
NA	TRBV28	TRBJ2-1	NA	TGTGCCAGCGTTACCCCAGGTCAGGAGCGTGAGCAGTTCTTC	CASVTPGQEREQFF
TRBD1	TRBV12-3/TRBV12-4	TRBJ1-1	few	TGTGCCAGCAGTTTCTGGGACAGTGAAGCTTTCTTT	CASSFWDSEAFF
TRBD2	TRBV20-1	TRBJ2-3	many	TGCAGTGCGCCGCGCACCTTAACTAGCGGGAGCACAGATACGCAGTATTTT	CSAPRTLTSGSTDTQYF
NA	TRBV20-1	TRBJ2-3	many	TGCAGTGCTAGACTCAGGAACACAGATACGCAGTATTTT	CSARLRNTDTQYF